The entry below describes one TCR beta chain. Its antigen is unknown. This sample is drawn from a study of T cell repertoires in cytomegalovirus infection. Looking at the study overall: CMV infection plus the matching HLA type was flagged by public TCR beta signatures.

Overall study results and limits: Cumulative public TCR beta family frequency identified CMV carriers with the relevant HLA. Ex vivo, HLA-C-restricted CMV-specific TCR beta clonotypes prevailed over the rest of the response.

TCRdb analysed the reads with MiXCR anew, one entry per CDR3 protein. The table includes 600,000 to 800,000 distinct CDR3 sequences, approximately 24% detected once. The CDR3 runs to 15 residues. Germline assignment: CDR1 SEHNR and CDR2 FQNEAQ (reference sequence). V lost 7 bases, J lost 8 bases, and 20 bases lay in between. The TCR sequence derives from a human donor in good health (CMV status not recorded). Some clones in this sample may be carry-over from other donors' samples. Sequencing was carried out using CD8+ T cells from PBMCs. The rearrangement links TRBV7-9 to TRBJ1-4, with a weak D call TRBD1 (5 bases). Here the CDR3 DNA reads TGTGCCAGCACGTGGGACCTCCGGCAAGGGGAAAAACTGTTTTTT. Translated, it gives CASTWDLRQGEKLFF.